Following are 16 T cell receptor beta chains from one sample sequenced in a study of spatial heterogeneity in lung cancer. TCRdb passed the 5' RACE reads through MiXCR, listing each CDR3 protein once. The table records tens of thousands of distinct CDR3 sequences, roughly 7.2% of them present only once. Time point defined: sample taken at primary tumor resection. The sequencing used PBMCs, collected at surgery. The receptors derive from a male donor with early-stage non-small cell lung cancer.

The chain joins TRBV28 to TRBJ2-2; weak D call: TRBD2 (5 bases). The germline V gene encodes CDR1 MDHEN and CDR2 SYDVKM. V dropped 5 bases and J dropped 5 bases, with 21 bases sitting between them. CDR3 length: 17 amino acids. The CDR3 here is CASSTVPRVLKTGELFF. CDR3 DNA: TGTGCCAGCAGTACTGTACCGAGGGTTTTAAAGACCGGGGAGCTGTTTTTT. Looking up the rest from reference TRBV28 and TRBJ2-2 gives the full variable domain: DVKVTQSSRYLVKRTGEKVFLECVQDMDHENMFWYRQDPGLGLRLIYFSYDVKMKEKGDIPEGYSVSREKKERFSLILESASTNQTSMYLCASSTVPRVLKTGELFFGEGSRLTVL.

There are a few counts of this clonotype. This may be a read error, as it is one base from a much larger clone. The rearrangement links TRBV12-3 or TRBV12-4 to TRBJ2-1; D remains unclear. The V end lost 5 bases, the J end lost 3 bases, and 2 bases lay between the germline ends. The CDR3 runs 11 residues. CDR3 nucleotides: TGTGCCAGCAGTGACTACAATGAGCAGTTCTTC. Its translation is CASSDYNEQFF.

This clonotype was observed many times. This sequence joins TRBV20-1 and TRBJ2-7; D is unresolved. The germline V gene has CDR1 DFQATT and CDR2 SNEGSKA (reference sequence). The germline V and J ends were trimmed by 0 bases and 3 bases, with 6 bases remaining between them. This CDR3 spans 12 amino acids. In DNA form, the CDR3 reads TGCAGTGCTAGAGAAGACAACTACGAGCAGTACTTC. It yields the protein CSAREDNYEQYF.

By share, this clonotype counts as medium-sized. The V call is TRBV28, the J call TRBJ1-1; 11 bases fit TRBD1. From germline, CDR1 is MDHEN and CDR2 SYDVKM. Losses at the gene ends were 8 bases for V and 11 bases for J; bases not matched to a gene: 13. This CDR3 is 14 amino acids long. This chain's CDR3 is CASRPGQGVKDAFF. The CDR3 DNA reads as TGTGCCAGCCGACCGGGACAGGGGGTTAAGGATGCTTTCTTT.

This clonotype was counted many times. The CDR3, as DNA: TGTGCCAGTAGTATTTCCCCCGACTATGGCTACACCTTC. Amino acid sequence: CASSISPDYGYTF. The chain is built from TRBV19 and TRBJ1-2; no clear D gene. The CDR3 runs to 13 residues. CDR1 LNHDA and CDR2 SQIVND come from the germline V gene (reference sequence). Trimming cost V 3 bases and J 3 bases, with 8 bases left between them. Complete variable domain (other parts from reference TRBV19 and TRBJ1-2): DGGITQSPKYLFRKEGQNVTLSCEQNLNHDAMYWYRQDPGQGLRLIYYSQIVNDFQKGDIAEGYSVSREKKESFPLTVTSAQKNPTAFYLCASSISPDYGYTFGSGTRLTVV.

This clonotype has at least ten counts. This rearrangement joins TRBV7-9 to TRBJ2-1; TRBD2 matches 8 bases. The V segment lost 5 bases and the J segment 2 bases; nucleotides outside the gene matches: 11. The CDR3 has 17 residues. Germline V gene sequence: CDR1 SEHNR, CDR2 FQNEAQ (reference sequence). CDR3 nucleotides: TGTGCCAGCAGCCCCCTGGCTAGCGGGTTTACCTACAATGAGCAGTTCTTC. Residues: CASSPLASGFTYNEQFF.

In its sample, this clonotype was seen a few times. The rearrangement joins TRBV20-1 to TRBJ1-1; a possible D gene is TRBD1 (6 bases). Trimming cost V 2 bases and J 6 bases, with 25 bases left between them. This CDR3 has 17 residues. Germline loops: CDR1 DFQATT, CDR2 SNEGSKA (reference sequence). The CDR3 DNA is TGCAGTGCTAGACCTTCGGGGGGGGCGGCCTCTTGGGCTGAAGCTTTCTTT. The encoded protein is CSARPSGGAASWAEAFF.

This clonotype was picked up many times. The rearrangement joins TRBV5-1 to TRBJ2-1; 7 bases align to TRBD1. Germline values: CDR1 SGHRS, CDR2 YFSETQ. The CDR3 extends over 16 amino acids. V lost 4 bases and J lost 5; bases outside the gene matches: 12. The CDR3 DNA reads as TGCGCCAGCAGCCCAGGACAGGCGCGTGCCAACAATGAGCAGTTCTTC. Its translation is CASSPGQARANNEQFF.

This clonotype was recorded at least ten times. The V and J genes are TRBV30 and TRBJ2-1; D is possibly TRBD1 or TRBD2 (6 bases each). CDR1 and CDR2 (germline): GTSNPN, SVGIG (reference sequence). V shed 4 bases and J shed 9 bases, with 10 bases lying between them. The length of the CDR3 is 11 residues. CDR3 nucleotides: TGTGCCTGGATACGGGGGCGTGAGCAGTTCTTC. Protein product: CAWIRGREQFF.

At least ten counts were recorded for this clonotype. The chain employs TRBV28 and TRBJ1-3, with D maybe TRBD1 (6 bases). The germline V gene has CDR1 MDHEN and CDR2 SYDVKM. Between the trimmed V and J ends, which lost 10 bases and 0 bases, there was a span of 25 bases. The CDR3 spans 18 residues. The CDR3 sequence: CATSSGGLIMSSGNTIYF. The DNA of the CDR3 is TGTGCCACCTCGTCCGGGGGGCTTATAATGAGCTCTGGAAACACCATATATTTT.

The genes are TRBV4-1 and TRBJ2-1, with D possibly being TRBD1 (5 bases). CDR3 size: 17 residues. The V end was cut by 3 bases, the J end by 4 bases, with 19 bases between. Germline CDR1 is MGHRA and CDR2 is YSYEKL. CDR3 sequence: CASSHLPDSGPYNEQFF. The CDR3 nucleotides read TGCGCCAGCAGCCACTTACCCGACAGTGGCCCTTACAATGAGCAGTTCTTC.

At least ten counts were recorded for this clonotype. The rearrangement links TRBV7-2 to TRBJ2-5; TRBD2 matches at 8 bases. Germline trimming cut 3 bases from V and 5 bases from J; bases unmatched to any gene: 2. The germline V gene encodes CDR1 SGHTA and CDR2 FQGNSA. The CDR3 runs to 13 residues. The CDR3, as DNA: TGTGCCAGCAGCTTTTCTAGCGGGGAGACCCAGTACTTC. Protein sequence: CASSFSSGETQYF.

This chain links TRBV20-1 with TRBJ2-1; D unresolved. The V and J ends lost 3 bases and 5 bases respectively, with 11 bases between them. CDR3 length equals 13 residues. The germline CDR1 and CDR2 sequences are DFQATT and SNEGSKA (reference sequence). The CDR3 DNA reads as TGCAGTGCTAGTTCTCCCTTTGACAATGAGCAGTTCTTC. It yields the protein CSASSPFDNEQFF.

The chain couples TRBV6-6 to TRBJ1-3, with D unclear. This CDR3 contains 12 residues. Trimming cost V 7 bases and J 4 bases, with 8 bases left between them. Germline-derived CDR1 and CDR2 are MNHNY and SVGAGI (reference sequence). CDR3 DNA sequence: TGTGCCAGCAATGTGGTCGGAAACACCATATATTTT. Residues: CASNVVGNTIYF.

This clonotype was counted at least ten times. V is TRBV12-3 or TRBV12-4 and J is TRBJ1-2; D is unclear. This CDR3 region has 13 residues. V lost 2 bases to trimming and J lost 5 bases, with 9 bases between them. This chain's CDR3 is CASSLKPAYGYTF. In DNA form, the CDR3 reads TGTGCCAGCAGTTTAAAGCCCGCTTATGGCTACACCTTC.

This clonotype was seen repeatedly, ten times or more. The CDR3 loop is CASSVTSGTPGGYTF. DNA for the CDR3: TGTGCCAGCAGTGTAACCTCCGGGACACCGGGCGGCTACACCTTC. The chain recombines TRBV6-4 with TRBJ1-2, with TRBD1 as a possible D gene (6 bases). CDR3 length: 15 residues. CDR1 and CDR2 from the germline V gene are MRHNA and SNTAGT. V shed 4 bases and J shed 8 bases, with 20 bases lying between them.